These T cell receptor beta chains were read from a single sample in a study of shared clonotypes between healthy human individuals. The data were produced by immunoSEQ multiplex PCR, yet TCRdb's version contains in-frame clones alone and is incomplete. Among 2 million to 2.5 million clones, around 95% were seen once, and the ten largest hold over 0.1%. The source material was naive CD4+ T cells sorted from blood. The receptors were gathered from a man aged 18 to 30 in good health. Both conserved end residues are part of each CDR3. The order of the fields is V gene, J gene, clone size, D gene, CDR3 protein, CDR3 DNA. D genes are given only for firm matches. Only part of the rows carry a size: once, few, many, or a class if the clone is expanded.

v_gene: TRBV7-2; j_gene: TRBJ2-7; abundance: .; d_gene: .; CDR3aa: CASSLSTAGSYEQYF; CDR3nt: TGTGCCAGCAGCCTCAGTACAGCCGGCTCCTACGAGCAGTACTTC
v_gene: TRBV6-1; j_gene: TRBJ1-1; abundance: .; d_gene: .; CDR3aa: CASSEAPGDTEAFF; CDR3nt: TGTGCCAGCAGTGAAGCTCCAGGAGACACTGAAGCTTTCTTT
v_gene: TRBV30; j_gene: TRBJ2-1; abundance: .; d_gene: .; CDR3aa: CAWSVVGRGREQFF; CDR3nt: TGTGCCTGGAGTGTAGTAGGCAGGGGTCGTGAGCAGTTCTTC
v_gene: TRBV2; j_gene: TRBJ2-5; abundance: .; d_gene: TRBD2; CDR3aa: CASNALAEGETQYF; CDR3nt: TGTGCCAGCAATGCGCTAGCGGAGGGGGAGACCCAGTACTTC
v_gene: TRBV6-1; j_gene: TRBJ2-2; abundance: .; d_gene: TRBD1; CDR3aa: CASSRQGDTGELFF; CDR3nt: TGTGCCAGCAGTCGACAGGGCGACACCGGGGAGCTGTTTTTT
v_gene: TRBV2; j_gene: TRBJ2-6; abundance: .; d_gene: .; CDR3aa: CASSEVSLTNVLTF; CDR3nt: TGTGCCAGCAGTGAAGTGAGCCTGACCAACGTCCTGACTTTC
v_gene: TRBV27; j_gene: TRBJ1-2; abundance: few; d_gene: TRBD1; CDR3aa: CASSSRIGQVWGYTF; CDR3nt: TGTGCCAGCAGTTCCCGTATTGGACAGGTATGGGGCTACACCTTC
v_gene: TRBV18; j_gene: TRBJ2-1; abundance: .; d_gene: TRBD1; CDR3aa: CASSPKPGQGLYNEQFF; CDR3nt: TGTGCCAGCTCACCAAAGCCGGGACAGGGGCTCTACAATGAGCAGTTCTTC
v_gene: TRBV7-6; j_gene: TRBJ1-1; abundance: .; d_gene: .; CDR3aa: CASSLYESGEAFF; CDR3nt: TGTGCCAGCAGCTTATACGAATCGGGCGAAGCTTTCTTT
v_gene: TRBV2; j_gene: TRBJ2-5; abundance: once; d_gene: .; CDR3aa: CASSSRQETQYF; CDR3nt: TGTGCCAGCAGTTCCAGGCAAGAGACCCAGTACTTC
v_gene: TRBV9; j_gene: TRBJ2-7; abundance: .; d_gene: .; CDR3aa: CAGSERTGASYEQYF; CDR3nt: TGTGCCGGCAGCGAGAGGACCGGGGCCTCCTACGAGCAGTACTTC
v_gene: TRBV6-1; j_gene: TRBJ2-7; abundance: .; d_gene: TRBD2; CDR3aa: CASRTREGAYEQYF; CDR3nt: TGTGCCAGCAGGACTAGGGAGGGAGCGTACGAGCAGTACTTC
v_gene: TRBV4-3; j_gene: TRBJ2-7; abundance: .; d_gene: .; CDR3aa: CASSQASDSYEQYF; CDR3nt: TGCGCCAGCAGCCAAGCCTCAGACTCCTACGAGCAGTACTTC
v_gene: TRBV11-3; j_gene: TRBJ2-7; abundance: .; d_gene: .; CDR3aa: CASSLDGEVYF; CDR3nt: TGTGCCAGCAGCTTAGATGGTGAGGTCTACTTC
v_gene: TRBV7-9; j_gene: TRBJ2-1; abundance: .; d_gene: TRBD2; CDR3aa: CASSFGTSGSEQFF; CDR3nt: TGTGCCAGCAGCTTTGGGACTAGCGGGAGTGAGCAGTTCTTC
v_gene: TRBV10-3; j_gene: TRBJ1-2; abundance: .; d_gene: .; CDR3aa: CAISERPGDGYTF; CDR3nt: TGTGCCATCAGTGAGAGGCCTGGTGATGGCTACACCTTC
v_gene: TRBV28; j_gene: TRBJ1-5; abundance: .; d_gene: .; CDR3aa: CASSLPYALGRNQPQHF; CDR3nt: TGTGCCAGCAGTTTACCTTACGCCCTGGGCAGAAATCAGCCCCAGCATTTT
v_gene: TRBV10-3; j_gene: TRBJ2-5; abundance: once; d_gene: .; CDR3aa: CAISDVRDQETQYF; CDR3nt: TGTGCCATCAGTGACGTTCGGGATCAAGAGACCCAGTACTTC
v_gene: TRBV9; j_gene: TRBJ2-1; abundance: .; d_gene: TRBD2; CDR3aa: CASSALAGGYNEQFF; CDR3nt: TGTGCCAGCAGCGCTCTAGCGGGGGGTTACAATGAGCAGTTCTTC
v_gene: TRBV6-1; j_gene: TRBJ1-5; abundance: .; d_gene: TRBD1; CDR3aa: CASSELETGFSQPQHF; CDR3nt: TGTGCCAGCAGTGAATTGGAGACAGGGTTTTCTCAGCCCCAGCATTTT
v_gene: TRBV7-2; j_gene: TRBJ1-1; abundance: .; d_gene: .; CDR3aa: CASSRFSGTGNTEAFF; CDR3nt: TGTGCCAGCAGCCGTTTCTCCGGGACTGGAAACACTGAAGCTTTCTTT
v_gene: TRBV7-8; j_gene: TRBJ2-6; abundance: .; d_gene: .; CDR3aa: CASSFRSSGANVLTF; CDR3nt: TGTGCCAGCAGCTTCCGGAGCTCTGGGGCCAACGTCCTGACTTTC
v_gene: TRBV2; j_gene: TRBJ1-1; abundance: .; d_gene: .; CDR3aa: CASSGAPVTEAFF; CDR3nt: TGTGCCAGCAGTGGGGCGCCGGTCACTGAAGCTTTCTTT
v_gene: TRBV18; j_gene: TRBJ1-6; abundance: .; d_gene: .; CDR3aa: CASSLDENSPLHF; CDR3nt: TGTGCCAGCTCGCTGGACGAAAATTCACCCCTCCACTTT
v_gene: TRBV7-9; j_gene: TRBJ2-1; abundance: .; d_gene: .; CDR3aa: CASSWSGGEQFF; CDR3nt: TGTGCCAGCAGCTGGTCCGGGGGTGAGCAGTTCTTC
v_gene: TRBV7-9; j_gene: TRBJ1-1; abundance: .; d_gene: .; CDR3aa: CASSFGQSEAFF; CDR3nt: TGTGCCAGCAGTTTCGGACAGAGTGAAGCTTTCTTT
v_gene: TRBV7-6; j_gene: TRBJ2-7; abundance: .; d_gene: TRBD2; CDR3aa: CASSLVGTSGSAGEQYF; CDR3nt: TGTGCCAGCAGCTTAGTGGGGACTAGCGGGAGTGCAGGCGAGCAGTACTTC
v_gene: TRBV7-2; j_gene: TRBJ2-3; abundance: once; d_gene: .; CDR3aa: CASSFIKGTQYF; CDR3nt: TGTGCCAGCAGCTTTATTAAGGGTACGCAGTATTTT
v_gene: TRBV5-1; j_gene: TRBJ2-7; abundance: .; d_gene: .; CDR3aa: CASRADRTDDYEQYF; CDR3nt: TGCGCCAGCAGGGCAGATCGGACAGACGACTACGAGCAGTACTTC
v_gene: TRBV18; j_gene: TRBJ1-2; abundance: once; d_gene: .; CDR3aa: CASTRRDGYTF; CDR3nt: TGTGCCAGCACAAGGAGGGACGGCTACACCTTC
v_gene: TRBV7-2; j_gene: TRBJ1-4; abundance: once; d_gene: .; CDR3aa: CASSPSKERMGEKLFF; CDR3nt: TGTGCCAGCAGCCCCTCAAAAGAGCGGATGGGTGAAAAACTGTTTTTT
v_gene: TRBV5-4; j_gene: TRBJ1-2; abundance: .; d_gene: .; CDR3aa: CASTLPSVNYGYTF; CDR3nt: TGTGCCAGCACCCTTCCTTCCGTTAACTATGGCTACACCTTC